The following is a T cell receptor beta chain sequence with its context. Antigen: not known. V lost 2 bases and J lost 10, with 12 bases in between. Germline CDR1 and CDR2: SGHTA and FQGNSA. This CDR3 comprises 13 residues. Time point meaning: pretreatment peripheral blood. Method: immunoSEQ multiplex PCR; TCRdb's copy keeps in-frame clones and lacks some. The sample carries about 50,000 clones, less than 85% recorded once. The sample belongs to a study of PD-L1 blockade in urothelial cancer. The wider study: Prior chemotherapy ranged from 0 to 3 regimens per patient. T cells were recovered from blood samples at a median of around 140,000. Blood was tested 3 weeks (second dose) and 6 weeks into treatment. Findings of the study overall: Durable benefit accompanied greater 3-week expansion of tumor-associated blood clones.

Sequenced here: PBMCs, sampled around atezolizumab (anti-PD-L1) treatment. The clonotype comes from a man aged 70 or older with urothelial cancer. The V and J genes are TRBV7-2 and TRBJ2-1, with D tentatively TRBD2 (6 bases). This CDR3 reads CASSLWGGGEQFF. In DNA form, the CDR3 reads TGTGCCAGCAGCTTATGGGGAGGTGGCGAGCAGTTCTTC.